Below are 30 T cell receptor beta chains sequenced from a single sample in a study of monozygotic twins with inflammatory bowel disease. Using the 5' RACE reads, TCRdb records one entry per CDR3 protein without DNA. Its table records fewer than 200,000 distinct CDR3 sequences. Material: blood. These TCRs come from a human donor with ulcerative colitis or Crohn's disease, or a healthy co-twin of an affected twin (not recorded which).

This chain joins TRBV14 and TRBJ1-5; the D call of TRBD1 rests on TCRdb alone, since no DNA is present to check it. CDR3 length equals 14 residues. CDR1 is SGHDN, CDR2 FVKESK, per germline. The CDR3: CASSQVRDNQPQHF.

The chain recombines TRBV29-1 with TRBJ2-1; lacking DNA, the TRBD2 call made by TCRdb goes unchecked. CDR1 SQVTM and CDR2 ANQGSEA come from the germline V gene. The CDR3 consists of 12 residues. The CDR3 loop is CSAGTRNSEQFF.

CDR3 region: CASRPRVTGANVLTF. The chain carries TRBV6-1 and TRBJ2-6; TCRdb's D call of TRBD2 is untestable without DNA. This CDR3 has 15 amino acids. In germline, CDR1 is MNHNS, CDR2 SASEGT.

V usage is TRBV5-1 and J usage is TRBJ2-2; checking the TCRdb D call of TRBD2 is not possible without DNA. Germline lookup yields CDR1 SGHRS and CDR2 YFSETQ. This CDR3 region has 14 residues. The CDR3 spells CASSRGTNTGELFF.

This chain uses TRBV28 with TRBJ2-1; lacking DNA, the TRBD1 call made by TCRdb goes unchecked. Germline V gene sequence: CDR1 MDHEN, CDR2 SYDVKM. The CDR3 runs 15 residues. CDR3 amino acids: CASSLHPGAGNEQFF.

The chain joins TRBV24-1 to TRBJ2-5; no DNA is available, so the TRBD1 call from TCRdb remains unchecked. Germline V CDR1 and CDR2: KGHDR, SFDVKD. The CDR3 contains 15 residues. CDR3: CATSDPDGARETQYF.

The rearrangement links TRBV20-1 to TRBJ1-4. Germline V gives CDR1 DFQATT, CDR2 SNEGSKA (reference sequence). This CDR3 region has 16 residues. The CDR3 is CSARANRGGANEKLFF.

The chain is built from TRBV28 and TRBJ2-3; TCRdb names TRBD1, which stays unverified in the absence of DNA. The CDR3 spans 17 residues. Germline V CDR1 and CDR2: MDHEN, SYDVKM. CDR3: CASSSTTSFDRADTQYF.

The V gene is TRBV7-2, the J gene TRBJ2-2. The germline V gene has CDR1 SGHTA and CDR2 FQGNSA. The CDR3 has 15 residues. The CDR3 protein is CASSLHGSRTGELFF.

This rearrangement joins TRBV6-2 or TRBV6-3 to TRBJ2-2. CDR3 length: 12 amino acids. CDR1 and CDR2 (germline): MNHEY, SVGEGT. The CDR3 here is CASSYGTGELFF.

J is TRBJ2-1 and V is TRBV24-1; TCRdb returns TRBD1, unconfirmable since there is no DNA. The CDR3 consists of 16 residues. Germline CDR1 and CDR2: KGHDR and SFDVKD. The CDR3 is CATSDGGQGMYNEQFF.

The V call is TRBV5-1, the J call TRBJ2-3; lacking DNA, the TRBD2 call made by TCRdb goes unchecked. Germline loops: CDR1 SGHRS, CDR2 YFSETQ. This CDR3 region has 15 residues. The CDR3 reads CASSLGVGGADTQYF.

The chain carries TRBV12-3 or TRBV12-4 and TRBJ2-6; checking the TCRdb D call of TRBD1 is not possible without DNA. The CDR3 runs 19 residues. CDR3 sequence reads: CASRPKGQGFSSGANVLTF.

The rearrangement uses TRBV24-1 and TRBJ2-1; TCRdb proposes TRBD2, but this gene call is untestable without DNA. The CDR3 contains 16 residues. CDR1 and CDR2 (germline): KGHDR, SFDVKD. The CDR3 loop reads CATSDVAGGPKNEQFF.

The chain uses TRBV18 and TRBJ2-5; absent DNA, TCRdb's TRBD1 call cannot be checked. CDR3 length: 12 residues. Germline V gene sequence: CDR1 KGHSH, CDR2 LQKENI. CDR3 region: CASSGQAETQYF. The full variable domain, its missing parts supplied by reference TRBV18 and TRBJ2-5, is NAGVMQNPRHLVRRRGQEARLRCSPMKGHSHVYWYRQLPEEGLKFMVYLQKENIIDESGMPKERFSAEFPKEGPSILRIQQVVRGDSAAYFCASSGQAETQYFGPGTRLLVL.

The rearrangement joins TRBV5-6 to TRBJ1-3; TCRdb's D call, TRBD1, is unchecked because there is no DNA. Per germline, CDR1 SGHDT and CDR2 YYEEEE. The CDR3 spans 15 residues. The CDR3 here is CASSGRDTSGNTIYF.

This chain uses TRBV29-1 with TRBJ2-2. The V gene's germline CDR1 is SQVTM and CDR2 ANQGSEA. The CDR3 has 13 amino acids. The CDR3: CSVGKGNTGELFF.

The chain carries TRBV7-2 and TRBJ1-1. Germline V gene data show CDR1 as SGHTA and CDR2 as FQGNSA. The CDR3 is 12 amino acids. CDR3 sequence: CASNTGRVGAFF.

This sequence joins TRBV6-5 and TRBJ1-2; the D call of TRBD1 rests on TCRdb alone, since no DNA is present to check it. CDR1 and CDR2 from the germline V gene are MNHEY and SVGAGI. The CDR3 sequence is 15 residues long. The CDR3 sequence is CASSYLNDRSYGYTF.

The chain is built from TRBV2 and TRBJ1-1. The CDR3 extends over 14 amino acids. CDR1 is SNHLY and CDR2 is FYNNEI in the germline V gene. CDR3 loop: CASSEQGRGTEAFF.

The chain's CDR3 is CASSLTTGDTTEAFF. V is TRBV5-1 and J is TRBJ1-1; as DNA is missing, the TRBD1 call by TCRdb cannot be tested. CDR3 length: 15 residues. Germline CDR1 reads SGHRS; CDR2 reads YFSETQ.

The chain is built from TRBV20-1 and TRBJ2-7; TCRdb reports TRBD2, a call that lacks DNA to check it against. This CDR3 region has 15 residues. Germline loops: CDR1 DFQATT, CDR2 SNEGSKA (reference sequence). The CDR3 protein is CSARDQRELDLGQYF.

CDR3 amino acids: CASTDGRASEQFF. The rearrangement links TRBV7-3 to TRBJ2-1; TCRdb returns TRBD2, unconfirmable since there is no DNA. This CDR3 contains 13 residues. Germline loops: CDR1 SGHTA, CDR2 FQGTGA.

The V and J genes are TRBV10-3 and TRBJ1-5; TCRdb returns TRBD1, unconfirmable since there is no DNA. This CDR3 has 16 amino acids. Germline V gene lookup returns CDR1 ENHRY and CDR2 SYGVKD. The CDR3 reads CAIRSTALPLNQPQHF.

V and J are TRBV28 and TRBJ2-3; TCRdb selects TRBD1, and the lack of DNA leaves this call unchecked. CDR1 is MDHEN and CDR2 is SYDVKM in the germline V gene. The CDR3 is 15 residues long. This CDR3 reads CASSQPGTESDTQYF.

J is TRBJ1-4 and V is TRBV28. From germline, CDR1 is MDHEN and CDR2 SYDVKM. CDR3 length: 17 residues. The CDR3 loop is CASSLIGGPPTNEKLFF.

This sequence joins TRBV28 and TRBJ2-7; the D call from TCRdb, TRBD1, cannot be confirmed without DNA. The CDR3 runs 13 residues. CDR1 and CDR2 (germline): MDHEN, SYDVKM. Here the CDR3 reads CATRDGISYEQYF.

This sequence joins TRBV20-1 and TRBJ2-1; TCRdb calls TRBD2, which cannot be checked without DNA. The V gene's germline CDR1 is DFQATT and CDR2 SNEGSKA (reference sequence). This CDR3 is 15 amino acids long. The CDR3 sequence is CSALLAGGLGDKQFF.

This chain joins TRBV27 and TRBJ1-1; TCRdb indicates TRBD1, and absent DNA this call remains unverified. The CDR3 is made up of 15 amino acids. The V gene's germline CDR1 is MNHEY and CDR2 SMNVEV (reference sequence). CDR3: CASSLNNRVDTEAFF.

The gene calls are TRBV12-3 or TRBV12-4 and TRBJ1-2. This CDR3 region has 13 residues. The CDR3 reads CASSLDPDYGYTF.